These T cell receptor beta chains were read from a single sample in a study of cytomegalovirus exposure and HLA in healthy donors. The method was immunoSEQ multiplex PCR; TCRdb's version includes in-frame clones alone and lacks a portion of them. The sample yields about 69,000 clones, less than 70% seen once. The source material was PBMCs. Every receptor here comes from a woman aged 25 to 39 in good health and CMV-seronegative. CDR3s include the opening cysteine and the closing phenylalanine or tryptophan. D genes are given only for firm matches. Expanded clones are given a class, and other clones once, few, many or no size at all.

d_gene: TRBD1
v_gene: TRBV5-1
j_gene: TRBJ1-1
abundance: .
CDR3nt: TGCGCCAGCTTCGAAGGGTTGGGACAGCCGAACACTGAAGCTTTCTTT
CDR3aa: CASFEGLGQPNTEAFF

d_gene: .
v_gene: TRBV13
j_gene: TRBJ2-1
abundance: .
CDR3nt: TGTGCCAGCAGCCTATCAGGGCGGGGTTACAATGAGCAGTTCTTC
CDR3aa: CASSLSGRGYNEQFF

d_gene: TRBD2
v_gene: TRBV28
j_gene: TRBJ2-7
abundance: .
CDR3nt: TGTGCCAGCAGTCCCCCCCGGGGGGGTGTCTACGAGCAGTACTTC
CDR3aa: CASSPPRGGVYEQYF

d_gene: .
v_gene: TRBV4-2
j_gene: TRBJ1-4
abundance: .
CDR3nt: TGTGCCAGCAGCCAAGGCGGGCTCGGGGAAAAACTGTTTTTT
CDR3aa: CASSQGGLGEKLFF

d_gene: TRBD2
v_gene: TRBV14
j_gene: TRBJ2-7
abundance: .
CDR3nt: TGTGCCAGCAGCCTGGGTAGCGGGGGACCCTACGAGCAGTACTTC
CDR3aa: CASSLGSGGPYEQYF

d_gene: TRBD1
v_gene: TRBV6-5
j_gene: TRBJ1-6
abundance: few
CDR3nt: TGTGCCAGCAGTACAACAGGGGCCTTTTCACCCCTCCACTTT
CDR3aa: CASSTTGAFSPLHF

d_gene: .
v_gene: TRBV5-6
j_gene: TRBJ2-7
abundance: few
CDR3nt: TGTGCCAGCAGCCGAACTCGGAGCAGGAGGAGCTCCTACGAGCAGTACTTC
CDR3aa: CASSRTRSRRSSYEQYF

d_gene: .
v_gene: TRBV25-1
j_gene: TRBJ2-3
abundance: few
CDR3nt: TGTGCCAGCAGTGGACTAGAGGGCACAGATACGCAGTATTTT
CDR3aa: CASSGLEGTDTQYF

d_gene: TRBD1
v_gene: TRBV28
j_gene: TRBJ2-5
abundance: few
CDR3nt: TGTGCCAGCAGGACAGGGGGTTTAGAAGAGACCCAGTACTTC
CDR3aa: CASRTGGLEETQYF

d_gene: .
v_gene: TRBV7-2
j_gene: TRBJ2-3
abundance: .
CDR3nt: TGTGCCAGCAGCTTACGGCTGCGGGTAAGCACAGATACGCAGTATTTT
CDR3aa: CASSLRLRVSTDTQYF

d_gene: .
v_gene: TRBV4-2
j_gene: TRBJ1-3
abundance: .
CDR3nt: TGTGCCAGCAGCCCTACAGGACGGAGCTCTGGAAACACCATATATTTT
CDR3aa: CASSPTGRSSGNTIYF

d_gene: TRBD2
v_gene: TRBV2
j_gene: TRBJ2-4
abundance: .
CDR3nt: TGTGCCAGCAGCGATCCCTTACGGGGGGGAAACATTCAGTACTTC
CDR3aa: CASSDPLRGGNIQYF

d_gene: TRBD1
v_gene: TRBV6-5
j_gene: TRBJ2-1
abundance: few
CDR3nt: TGTGCCAGCAGTTCTTACCCCAGGGGGCCGGACAATGAGCAGTTCTTC
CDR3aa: CASSSYPRGPDNEQFF

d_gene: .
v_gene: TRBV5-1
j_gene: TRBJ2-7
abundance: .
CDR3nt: TGCGCCAGCAGCTTGACACAGGGACCGTACGAGCAGTACTTC
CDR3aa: CASSLTQGPYEQYF

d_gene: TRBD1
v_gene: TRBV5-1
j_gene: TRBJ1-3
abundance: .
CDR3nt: TGCGCCAGCAGCTTGGCCGGGACAGGGGGCGGAAACACCATATATTTT
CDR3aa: CASSLAGTGGGNTIYF

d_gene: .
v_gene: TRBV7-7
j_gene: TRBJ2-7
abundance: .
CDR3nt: TGTGCCAGCAGCTTAGCCCCTTCCGTTATCGGACAGCACTACGAGCAGTACTTC
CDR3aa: CASSLAPSVIGQHYEQYF

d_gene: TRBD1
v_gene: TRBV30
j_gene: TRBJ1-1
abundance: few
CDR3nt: TGTGCCTGGAGTGTGACCGTGACAGGGGTGGGGGGGGCTTTCTTT
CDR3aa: CAWSVTVTGVGGAFF

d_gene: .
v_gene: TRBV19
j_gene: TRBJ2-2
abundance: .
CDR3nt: TGTGCCAGTAGTATAACAGCCTACCCCGGGGAGCTGTTTTTT
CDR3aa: CASSITAYPGELFF

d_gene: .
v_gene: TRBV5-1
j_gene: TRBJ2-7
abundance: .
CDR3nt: TGCGCCAGCAGCTCCCGGCCGGGGATCTACGAGCAGTACTTC
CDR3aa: CASSSRPGIYEQYF

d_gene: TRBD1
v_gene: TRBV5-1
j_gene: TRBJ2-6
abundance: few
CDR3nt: TGCGCCAGCAGCTCCGGGACAGGGCCCTCTGGGGCCAACGTCCTGACTTTC
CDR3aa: CASSSGTGPSGANVLTF

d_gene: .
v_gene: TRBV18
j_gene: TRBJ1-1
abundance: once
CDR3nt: TGTGCCAGCTCACCAGAGAGACAGTTCGAAGCTTTCTTT
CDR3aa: CASSPERQFEAFF

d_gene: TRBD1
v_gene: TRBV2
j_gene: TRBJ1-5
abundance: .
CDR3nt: TGTGCCAGCAGATCACGGACAGGAGGGTCCATATGGCCCCAGCATTTT
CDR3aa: CASRSRTGGSIWPQHF

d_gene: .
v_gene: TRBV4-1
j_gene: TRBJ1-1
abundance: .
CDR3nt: TGCGCCAGCAGCCAAGATAGTCGAGGAGTTATGGACACTGAAGCTTTCTTT
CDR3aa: CASSQDSRGVMDTEAFF

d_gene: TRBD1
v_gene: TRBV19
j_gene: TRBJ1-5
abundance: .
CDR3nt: TGTGCCAGTACCAGGACAGGGTCCAATCAGCCCCAGCATTTT
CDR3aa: CASTRTGSNQPQHF

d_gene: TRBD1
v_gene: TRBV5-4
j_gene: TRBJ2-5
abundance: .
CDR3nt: TGTGCCAGCAGCTTGGTGGGACAGGGGGGAGAGACCCAGTACTTC
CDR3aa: CASSLVGQGGETQYF

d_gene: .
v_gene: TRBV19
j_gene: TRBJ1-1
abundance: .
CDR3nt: TGTGCCAGTACCCCGACAGGCCCTAACACTGAAGCTTTCTTT
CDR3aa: CASTPTGPNTEAFF

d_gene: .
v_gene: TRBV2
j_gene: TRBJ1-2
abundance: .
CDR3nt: TGTGCCAGCAGTAACTATCTGGACAGACGCACTATCAACTATGGCTACACCTTC
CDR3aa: CASSNYLDRRTINYGYTF

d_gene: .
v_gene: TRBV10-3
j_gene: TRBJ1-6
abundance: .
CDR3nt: TGTGCCATCAGTGAGTCTGCGTCTTATAATTCACCCCTCCACTTT
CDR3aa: CAISESASYNSPLHF

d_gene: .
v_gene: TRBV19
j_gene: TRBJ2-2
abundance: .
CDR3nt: TGTGCCAGTAGTATAACTCAGAACACCGGGGAGCTGTTTTTT
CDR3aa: CASSITQNTGELFF

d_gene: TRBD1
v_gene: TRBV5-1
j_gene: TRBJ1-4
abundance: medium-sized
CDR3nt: TGCGCCAGCAGCTGGACAGGGGAGTCGGCAACTAATGAAAAACTGTTTTTT
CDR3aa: CASSWTGESATNEKLFF

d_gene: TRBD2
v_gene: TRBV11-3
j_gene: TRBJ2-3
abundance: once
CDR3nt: TGTGCCAGCAGCTCCGGGGGGGTTACAGATACGCAGTATTTT
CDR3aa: CASSSGGVTDTQYF

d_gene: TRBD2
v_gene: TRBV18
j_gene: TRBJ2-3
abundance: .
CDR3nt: TGTGCCAGCTCATCGGGACTAGCGGGGAGCGGAGATACGCAGTATTTT
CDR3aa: CASSSGLAGSGDTQYF

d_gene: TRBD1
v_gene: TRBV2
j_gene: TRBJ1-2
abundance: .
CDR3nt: TGTGCCAGCAGTGCAGGACAGGCCCTTTCCGGCTACACCTTC
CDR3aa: CASSAGQALSGYTF

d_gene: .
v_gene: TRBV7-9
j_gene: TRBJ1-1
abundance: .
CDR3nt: TGTGCCAGCAGCTTAGTACAGAAGAACACTGAAGCTTTCTTT
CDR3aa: CASSLVQKNTEAFF

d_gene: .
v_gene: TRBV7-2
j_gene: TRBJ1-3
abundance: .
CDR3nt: TGTGCCAGCAGCTTAGACGGGGGTTCTGGAAACACCATATATTTT
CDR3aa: CASSLDGGSGNTIYF

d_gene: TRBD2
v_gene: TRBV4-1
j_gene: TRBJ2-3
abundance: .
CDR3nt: TGCGCCAGCAGTCCTAGCGGGGGGAGCACAGATACGCAGTATTTT
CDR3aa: CASSPSGGSTDTQYF

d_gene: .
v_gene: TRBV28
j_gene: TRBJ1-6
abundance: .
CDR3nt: TGTGCCAGCAGTGATACCAGGGGTTATAATTCACCCCTCCACTTT
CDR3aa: CASSDTRGYNSPLHF

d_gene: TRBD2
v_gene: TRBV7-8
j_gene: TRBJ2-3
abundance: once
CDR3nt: TGTGCCAGCAGCCCGCGTGGTACCCGGGGGGGGCGAGATACGCAGTATTTT
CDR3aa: CASSPRGTRGGRDTQYF

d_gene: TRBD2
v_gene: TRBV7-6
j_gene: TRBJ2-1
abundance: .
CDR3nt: TGTGCCAGCAGCCCGGGACTAGGGGATGAGCAGTTCTTC
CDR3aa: CASSPGLGDEQFF

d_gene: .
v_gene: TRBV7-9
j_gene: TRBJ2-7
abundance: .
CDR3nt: TGTGCCAGCAGCCCTTTAGGACAGCGGAACCTCTACGAGCAGTACTTC
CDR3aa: CASSPLGQRNLYEQYF

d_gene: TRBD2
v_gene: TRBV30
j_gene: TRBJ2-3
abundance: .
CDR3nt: TGTGCCTGGAGTGTACTAGCGGGGTTGGATACGCAGTATTTT
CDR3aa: CAWSVLAGLDTQYF

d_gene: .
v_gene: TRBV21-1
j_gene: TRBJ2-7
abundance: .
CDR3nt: TGTGCCAGCAGAGACAGCTCCTACGAGCAGTACTTC
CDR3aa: CASRDSSYEQYF

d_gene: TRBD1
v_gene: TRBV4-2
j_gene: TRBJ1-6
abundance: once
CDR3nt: TGTGCCAGCAGCCAAGATAGGCAGGACAGGGGTCCACCCCTCCACTTT
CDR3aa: CASSQDRQDRGPPLHF

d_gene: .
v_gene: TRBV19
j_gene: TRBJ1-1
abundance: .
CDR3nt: TGTGCCAGTAGGCCGGGGGAGAGGGTTTTCACTGAAGCTTTCTTT
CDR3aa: CASRPGERVFTEAFF

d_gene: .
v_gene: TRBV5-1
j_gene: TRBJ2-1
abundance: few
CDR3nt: TGCGCCAGCAGCTTGGTTAGCGGATCCTCCTACAATGAGCAGTTCTTC
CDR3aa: CASSLVSGSSYNEQFF

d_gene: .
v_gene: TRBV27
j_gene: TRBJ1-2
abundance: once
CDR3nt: TGTGCCAGCAGGCCCGGACTGGGCTATGGCTACACCTTC
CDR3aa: CASRPGLGYGYTF

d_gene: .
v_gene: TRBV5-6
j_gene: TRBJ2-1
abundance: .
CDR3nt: TGTGCCAGCAGCTTGGGTCCTGCGGGCGATGAGCAGTTCTTC
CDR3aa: CASSLGPAGDEQFF

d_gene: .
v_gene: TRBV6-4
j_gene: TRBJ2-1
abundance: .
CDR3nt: TGTGCCAGCAGTGTAGCCCCGGGACTCTTCAATGAGCAGTTCTTC
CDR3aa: CASSVAPGLFNEQFF

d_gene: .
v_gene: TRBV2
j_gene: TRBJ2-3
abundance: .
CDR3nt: TGTGCCAGCAGAGCCCGGACCCCGGGGGAGGCGGCAGATACGCAGTATTTT
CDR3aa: CASRARTPGEAADTQYF

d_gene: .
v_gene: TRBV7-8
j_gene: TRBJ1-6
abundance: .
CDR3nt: TGTGCCAGCAGCCCCGACTACGGGATGAGGTCACCCCTCCACTTT
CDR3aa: CASSPDYGMRSPLHF